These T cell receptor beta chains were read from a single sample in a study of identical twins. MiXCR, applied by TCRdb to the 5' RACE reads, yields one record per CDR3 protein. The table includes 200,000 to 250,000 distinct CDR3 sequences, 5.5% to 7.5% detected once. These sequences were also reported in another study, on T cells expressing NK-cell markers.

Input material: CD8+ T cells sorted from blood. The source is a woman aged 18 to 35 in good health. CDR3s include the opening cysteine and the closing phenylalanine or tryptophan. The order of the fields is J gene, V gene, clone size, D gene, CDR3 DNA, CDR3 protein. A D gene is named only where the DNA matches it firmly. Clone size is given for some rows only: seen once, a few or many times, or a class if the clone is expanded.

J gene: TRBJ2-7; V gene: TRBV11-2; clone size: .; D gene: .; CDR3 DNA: TGTGCCAGCAGCCCCTCCCCTAATTACAGGGTAGGGGAGCAGTACTTC; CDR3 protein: CASSPSPNYRVGEQYF
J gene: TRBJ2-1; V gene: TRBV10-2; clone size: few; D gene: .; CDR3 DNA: TGCGCCAGCAGGGTCACGGACTACAATCCCAATGAGCAGTTCTTC; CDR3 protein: CASRVTDYNPNEQFF
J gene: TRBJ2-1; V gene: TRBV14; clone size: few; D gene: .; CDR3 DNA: TGTGCCAGCAGCCAAGTTGGGGTTTCCTACAATGAGCAGTTCTTC; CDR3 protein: CASSQVGVSYNEQFF
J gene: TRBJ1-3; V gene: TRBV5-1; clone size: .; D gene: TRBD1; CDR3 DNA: TGCGCCAGCAGCCCAACCCAGGGGGCTTATGGAAACACCATATATTTT; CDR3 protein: CASSPTQGAYGNTIYF
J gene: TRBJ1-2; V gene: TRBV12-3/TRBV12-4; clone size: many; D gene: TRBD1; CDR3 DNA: TGTGCCAGCGGGACAGGGGATGGCTACACCTTC; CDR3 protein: CASGTGDGYTF
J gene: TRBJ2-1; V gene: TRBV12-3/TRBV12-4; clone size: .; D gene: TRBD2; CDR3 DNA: TGTGCCAGCAGGAGCGGGAGAGGTGAGCAGTTCTTC; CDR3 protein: CASRSGRGEQFF
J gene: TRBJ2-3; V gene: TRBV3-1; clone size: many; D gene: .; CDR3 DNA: TGTGCCAGCAGCGCGGGAAGTGATACGCAGTATTTT; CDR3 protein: CASSAGSDTQYF
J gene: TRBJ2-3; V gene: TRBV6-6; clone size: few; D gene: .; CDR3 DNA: TGTGCCGGCGGACACCACACAGATACGCAGTATTTT; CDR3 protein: CAGGHHTDTQYF
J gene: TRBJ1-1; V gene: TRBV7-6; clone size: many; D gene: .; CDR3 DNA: TGTGCCAGCAGAAGACTGGAAGCTGAAGCTTTCTTT; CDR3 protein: CASRRLEAEAFF
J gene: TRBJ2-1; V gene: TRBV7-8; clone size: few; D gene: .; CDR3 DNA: TGTGCCAGCAGTCTTACGTCTCAAGAGCAGTTCTTC; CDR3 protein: CASSLTSQEQFF
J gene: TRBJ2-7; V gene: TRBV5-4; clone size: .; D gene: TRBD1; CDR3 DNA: TGTGCCACCAGAGGCCGGGACAGGGGTCAAGAGCAGTACTTC; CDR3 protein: CATRGRDRGQEQYF
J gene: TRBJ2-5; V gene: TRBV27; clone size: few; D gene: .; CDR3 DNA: TGTGCCAGCAGTTCTGTGGGAGTGGAGACCCAGTACTTC; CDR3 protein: CASSSVGVETQYF
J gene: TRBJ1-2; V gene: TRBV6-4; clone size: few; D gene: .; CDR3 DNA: TGTGCCAGCAGTGAAACAATATCCAGGCCCAACTATGGCTACACCTTC; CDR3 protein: CASSETISRPNYGYTF
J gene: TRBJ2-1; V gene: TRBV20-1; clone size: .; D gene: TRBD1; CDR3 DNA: TGCAGTGCCACAGACCGGGACACAGGGGGTTCCTACAATGAGCAGTTCTTC; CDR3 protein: CSATDRDTGGSYNEQFF
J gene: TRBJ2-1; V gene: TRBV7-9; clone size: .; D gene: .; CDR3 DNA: TGTGCCAGCAGAGTAGGTTGGGTTTTCGGAAATGAGCAGTTCTTC; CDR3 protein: CASRVGWVFGNEQFF
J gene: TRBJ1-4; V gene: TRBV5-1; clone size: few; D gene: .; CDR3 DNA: TGCGCCAGCAGCCCACAGGCTCCAACTAATGAAAAACTGTTTTTT; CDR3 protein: CASSPQAPTNEKLFF
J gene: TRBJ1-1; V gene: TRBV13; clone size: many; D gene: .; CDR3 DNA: TGTGCCAGCAGCTTAGCGAGAGGGGTCGAAGCTTTCTTT; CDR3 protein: CASSLARGVEAFF
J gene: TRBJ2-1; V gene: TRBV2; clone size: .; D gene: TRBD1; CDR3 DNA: TGTGCCAGTCCCTCAGGGGGCCGTGAGCAGTTCTTC; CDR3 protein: CASPSGGREQFF
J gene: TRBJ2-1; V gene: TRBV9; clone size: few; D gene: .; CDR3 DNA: TGTGCCAGCAGCGTAGCGGGGGCGGTTAATGAGCAGTTCTTC; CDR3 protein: CASSVAGAVNEQFF
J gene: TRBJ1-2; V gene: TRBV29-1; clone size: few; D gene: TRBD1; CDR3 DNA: TGCAGCGTTGAGATTCCGGGACAGTATGGCTACACCTTC; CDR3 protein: CSVEIPGQYGYTF
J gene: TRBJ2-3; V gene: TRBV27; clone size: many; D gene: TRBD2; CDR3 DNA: TGTGCCAGCAGTTTATATCCGGGAGGCTCCAGCACAGATACGCAGTATTTT; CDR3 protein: CASSLYPGGSSTDTQYF
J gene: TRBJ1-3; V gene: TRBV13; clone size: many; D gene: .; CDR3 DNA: TGTGCCAGCAGCTTAGGCAGGGCTGGAAACACCATATATTTT; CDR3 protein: CASSLGRAGNTIYF
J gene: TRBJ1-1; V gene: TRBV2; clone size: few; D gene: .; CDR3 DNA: TGTGCCAGCAGTGAAGGGGGGTCATTGAACACTGAAGCTTTCTTT; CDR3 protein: CASSEGGSLNTEAFF
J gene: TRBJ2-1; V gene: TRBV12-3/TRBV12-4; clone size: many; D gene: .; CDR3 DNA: TGTGCCAGCCGGGATGGGCCGAATGAGCAGTTCTTC; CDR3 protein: CASRDGPNEQFF
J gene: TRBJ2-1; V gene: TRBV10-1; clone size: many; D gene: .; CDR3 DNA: TGCGCCAGCAGTGAGTCTCAGAAGGATGAGCAGTTCTTC; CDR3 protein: CASSESQKDEQFF
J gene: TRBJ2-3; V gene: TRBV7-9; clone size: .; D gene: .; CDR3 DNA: TGTGCCAGCAGCTCACGGTCGGGAGATACGCAGTATTTT; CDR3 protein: CASSSRSGDTQYF
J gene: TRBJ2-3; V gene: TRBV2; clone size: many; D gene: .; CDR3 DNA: TGTGCCAGCAGGGATCCTAGCACAGATACGCAGTATTTT; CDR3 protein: CASRDPSTDTQYF
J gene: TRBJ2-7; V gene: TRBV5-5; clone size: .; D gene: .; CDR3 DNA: TGTGCCAGCAGCGAGAACGGGGCCCGGGGACAATACGAGCAGTACTTC; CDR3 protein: CASSENGARGQYEQYF
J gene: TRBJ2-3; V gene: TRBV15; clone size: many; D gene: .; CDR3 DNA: TGTGCCACCCAGACCCTGAGCACAGATACGCAGTATTTT; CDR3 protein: CATQTLSTDTQYF
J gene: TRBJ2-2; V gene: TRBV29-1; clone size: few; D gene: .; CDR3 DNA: TGCAGCGTTGGGGGGGCCGGGGAGCTGTTTTTT; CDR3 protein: CSVGGAGELFF
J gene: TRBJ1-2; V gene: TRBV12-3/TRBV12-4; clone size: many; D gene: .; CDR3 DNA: TGTGCCAGCAGTTTTTCCCTCGGGGATCTATATGGCTACACCTTC; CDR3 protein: CASSFSLGDLYGYTF
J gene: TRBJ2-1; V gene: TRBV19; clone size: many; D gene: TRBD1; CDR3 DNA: TGTGCCAGTAGTATGACAGGGCTTGGCGAGCAGTTCTTC; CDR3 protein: CASSMTGLGEQFF
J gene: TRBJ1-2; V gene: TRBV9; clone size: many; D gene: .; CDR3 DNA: TGTGCCAGCAGCGTCGGTGGTGCCCATGGCTACACCTTC; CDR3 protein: CASSVGGAHGYTF
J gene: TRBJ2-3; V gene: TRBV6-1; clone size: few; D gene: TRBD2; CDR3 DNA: TGTGCCAGCAGTGAGCCGCGGGAGAGGGCAGATACGCAGTATTTT; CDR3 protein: CASSEPRERADTQYF
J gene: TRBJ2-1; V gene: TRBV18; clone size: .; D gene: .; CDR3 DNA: TGTGCCAGCTCACCGGCGGCAGTTCGGGCAGGCTCCTACAATGAGCAGTTCTTC; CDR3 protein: CASSPAAVRAGSYNEQFF
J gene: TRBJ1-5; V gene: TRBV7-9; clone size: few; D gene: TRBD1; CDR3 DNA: TGTGCCAGCAGCCCCCAGGGGGACAATCAGCCCCAGCATTTT; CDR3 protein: CASSPQGDNQPQHF
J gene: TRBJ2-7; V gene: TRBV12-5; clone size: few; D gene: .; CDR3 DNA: TGTGCTAGTGGTTTGGTACCCTACGAGCAGTACTTC; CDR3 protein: CASGLVPYEQYF
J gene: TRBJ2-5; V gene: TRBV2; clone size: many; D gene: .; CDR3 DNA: TGTGCCAGCAGTGAGGGAGCGGGCCTCCAAGAGACCCAGTACTTC; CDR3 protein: CASSEGAGLQETQYF
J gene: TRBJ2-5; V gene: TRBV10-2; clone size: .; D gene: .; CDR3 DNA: TGCGCCAGCAGTGAGTATGGCGAACAAGAGACCCAGTACTTC; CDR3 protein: CASSEYGEQETQYF
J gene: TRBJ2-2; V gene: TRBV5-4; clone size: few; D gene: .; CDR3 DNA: TGTGCCAGCAGCCCGGGACTCGCGAACACCGGGGAGCTGTTTTTT; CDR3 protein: CASSPGLANTGELFF